The 16 T cell receptor beta chains below all came from one sample that was sequenced in a study of blood T cell repertoires in COVID-19. Here immunoSEQ multiplex PCR was the method, and the copy in TCRdb shows in-frame clones only, minus some. The sample lists about 200,000 clones; about 85% were seen once. The material sequenced was peripheral blood. The receptors originated from a man in his 60s with active or convalescent COVID-19.

This rearrangement joins TRBV19 to TRBJ2-2; D call uncertain. Germline CDR1 is LNHDA and CDR2 is SQIVND (reference sequence). The CDR3 covers 15 residues. Trimming left V 4 bases short and J 0 bases short, with 9 bases between. CDR3 residues: CASSSGRANTGELFF. CDR3 coding DNA: TGTGCCAGTAGTAGCGGCCGTGCGAACACCGGGGAGCTGTTTTTT.

The count of this clone is one. This chain uses TRBV5-1 with TRBJ1-6, with TRBD1 matching over 11 bases. There are 16 residues in the CDR3. With 3 bases clipped from V and 9 bases from J, the junction kept 8 bases outside the gene matches. CDR1 and CDR2 (germline): SGHRS, YFSETQ. The CDR3 region is CASSSSDRGRISPLHF. CDR3 nucleotides: TGCGCCAGCAGCTCCTCGGACAGGGGGCGTATTTCACCCCTCCACTTT.

The chain employs TRBV5-1 and TRBJ2-3, with TRBD2 identical over 7 bases. Germline V gives CDR1 SGHRS, CDR2 YFSETQ. The CDR3 consists of 15 residues. The V gene end was trimmed by 7 bases and the J gene end by 0 bases; junction bases not matched to a gene: 8. CDR3: CASSSSGASTDTQYF. CDR3 DNA sequence: TGCGCCAGCTCCTCTAGCGGAGCTAGCACAGATACGCAGTATTTT.

This rearrangement joins TRBV6-2 or TRBV6-3 to TRBJ2-3; D might be TRBD2 (5 bases). Trimming pared 4 bases from V and 5 bases from J, leaving 13 bases between. Looked up from germline, CDR1 is MNHEY and CDR2 is SVGEGT. The CDR3 has 14 amino acids. CDR3 in DNA: TGTGCCAGCAGTTCACGGACCGGAGGAGATACGCAGTATTTT. Translating gives CASSSRTGGDTQYF.

The V gene is TRBV5-1, the J gene TRBJ2-1, with 10 positions matching TRBD2. The CDR3 is made up of 15 amino acids. Per germline, CDR1 SGHRS and CDR2 YFSETQ. V shed 4 bases and J 6 bases; nucleotides not matched to a gene: 7. The CDR3 protein is CASSITSGVINEQFF. In nucleotides, the CDR3 is TGCGCCAGCAGCATTACTAGCGGGGTAATCAATGAGCAGTTCTTC. Based on the CDR3 plus reference TRBV5-1 and TRBJ2-1, the full variable domain is KAGVTQTPRYLIKTRGQQVTLSCSPISGHRSVSWYQQTPGQGLQFLFEYFSETQRNKGNFPGRFSGRQFSNSRSEMNVSTLELGDSALYLCASSITSGVINEQFFGPGTRLTVL.

The chain employs TRBV2 and TRBJ1-2; 8 positions match TRBD1. Germline CDR1 reads SNHLY; CDR2 reads FYNNEI. The CDR3 contains 14 residues. V dropped 7 bases and J dropped 1; count of bases not matched to a gene: 5. The CDR3 loop reads CASNLQGVNYGYTF. CDR3 sequence (DNA): TGTGCCAGCAACCTACAGGGGGTTAACTATGGCTACACCTTC.

CDR3: CASSLDRVGGYTF. CDR3 nucleotides: TGTGCCAGCAGCCTCGACAGGGTCGGTGGCTACACCTTC. This chain uses TRBV3-1 (or the pseudogene TRBV3-2) with TRBJ1-2; TRBD1 agrees at 7 bases. This CDR3 is built from 13 residues. Germline loops: CDR1 LGHDT, CDR2 YNNKEL (reference sequence). The V and J ends lost 4 bases and 7 bases, in that order; junction bases with no gene match: 6.

The chain couples TRBV7-9 to TRBJ2-2; 8 positions agree with TRBD1. CDR1 SEHNR and CDR2 FQNEAQ come from the germline V gene (reference sequence). The CDR3 contains 14 residues. V trimming: 4 bases; J trimming: 3 bases; junction bases outside the gene matches: 1. As DNA, the CDR3 is TGTGCCAGCAGCTCGACAGGGGACACCGGGGAGCTGTTTTTT. Translated, it gives CASSSTGDTGELFF.

This chain joins TRBV7-9 and TRBJ1-4; TRBD1 matches at 9 bases. The CDR3 consists of 15 residues. Germline CDR1 is SEHNR and CDR2 is FQNEAQ (reference sequence). The trim removed 4 bases at V and 8 bases at J, leaving 8 bases unmatched. DNA for the CDR3: TGTGCCAGCAGCTCGCGGACAGGGGAAAGGGAAAAACTGTTTTTT. This translates into CASSSRTGEREKLFF. Complete variable domain (other parts from reference TRBV7-9 and TRBJ1-4): DTGVSQNPRHKITKRGQNVTFRCDPISEHNRLYWYRQTLGQGPEFLTYFQNEAQLEKSRLLSDRFSAERPKGSFSTLEIQRTEQGDSAMYLCASSSRTGEREKLFFGSGTQLSVL.

The V call is TRBV20-1, the J call TRBJ1-5; a weak D match, TRBD1 (5 bases). The CDR3 totals 13 residues. V was pared by 3 bases and J by 1 base, with 7 bases between. Germline CDR1 and CDR2: DFQATT and SNEGSKA (reference sequence). In DNA form, the CDR3 reads TGCAGTGCTAGTCCAGGGAGCAATCAGCCCCAGCATTTT. Its protein product is CSASPGSNQPQHF.

The chain links TRBV2 to TRBJ1-4; a weak D match, TRBD1 (5 bases). V was clipped by 4 bases and J by 6 bases, with 6 bases between them. Germline CDR1 and CDR2: SNHLY and FYNNEI. The CDR3 contains 12 residues. CDR3 protein: CASSAGDEKLFF. Here the CDR3 DNA reads TGTGCCAGCAGTGCGGGGGATGAAAAACTGTTTTTT.

The chain recombines TRBV27 with TRBJ1-1, with 8 bases lining up with TRBD1. Germline V gene sequence: CDR1 MNHEY, CDR2 SMNVEV (reference sequence). The CDR3 has 13 residues. V lost 6 bases to trimming and J lost 4 bases; unmatched junction nucleotides: 4. CDR3 coding DNA: TGTGCCAGCAGCAATACAGGGGGCACTGAAGCTTTCTTT. Residues: CASSNTGGTEAFF.

This sequence joins TRBV5-6 and TRBJ1-6; 7 bases line up with TRBD1. The trim removed 1 base at V and 7 bases at J, leaving 14 bases unmatched. CDR3 length: 18 residues. Germline CDR1 SGHDT, CDR2 YYEEEE. CDR3 amino acids: CASSLWAGGSWANSPLHF. The CDR3 nucleotides read TGTGCCAGCAGCTTGTGGGCAGGGGGTTCTTGGGCCAATTCACCCCTCCACTTT.

The rearrangement uses TRBV19 and TRBJ1-2; D is perhaps TRBD1 (6 bases). Per germline, CDR1 LNHDA and CDR2 SQIVND (reference sequence). The CDR3 is 14 amino acids. V lost 3 bases to trimming and J lost 0 bases, with 8 bases between them. The CDR3 sequence is CASSIRTANYGYTF. In DNA, the CDR3 is TGTGCCAGTAGTATCCGGACAGCTAACTATGGCTACACCTTC.

This clone has a handful of counts. The rearrangement joins TRBV7-8 to TRBJ2-7; TRBD1 agrees at 7 bases. Losses at the gene ends were 5 bases for V and 1 base for J; bases not matched to a gene: 2. This CDR3 has 13 residues. The germline V gene encodes CDR1 SGHVS and CDR2 FQNEAQ. CDR3 region: CASSRQGSYEQYF. In DNA form, the CDR3 reads TGTGCCAGCAGCCGACAGGGTTCCTACGAGCAGTACTTC.

The V call is TRBV10-3, the J call TRBJ2-1; TRBD1 agrees at 9 bases. Trimming took 10 bases from V and 6 from J; bases not matched to a gene: 10. The CDR3 length is 14 residues. Germline V gene lookup returns CDR1 ENHRY and CDR2 SYGVKD. CDR3 bases: TGTGCCACCTCCCCCGACAGGGGGGTCAATGAGCAGTTCTTC. Its translation: CATSPDRGVNEQFF.